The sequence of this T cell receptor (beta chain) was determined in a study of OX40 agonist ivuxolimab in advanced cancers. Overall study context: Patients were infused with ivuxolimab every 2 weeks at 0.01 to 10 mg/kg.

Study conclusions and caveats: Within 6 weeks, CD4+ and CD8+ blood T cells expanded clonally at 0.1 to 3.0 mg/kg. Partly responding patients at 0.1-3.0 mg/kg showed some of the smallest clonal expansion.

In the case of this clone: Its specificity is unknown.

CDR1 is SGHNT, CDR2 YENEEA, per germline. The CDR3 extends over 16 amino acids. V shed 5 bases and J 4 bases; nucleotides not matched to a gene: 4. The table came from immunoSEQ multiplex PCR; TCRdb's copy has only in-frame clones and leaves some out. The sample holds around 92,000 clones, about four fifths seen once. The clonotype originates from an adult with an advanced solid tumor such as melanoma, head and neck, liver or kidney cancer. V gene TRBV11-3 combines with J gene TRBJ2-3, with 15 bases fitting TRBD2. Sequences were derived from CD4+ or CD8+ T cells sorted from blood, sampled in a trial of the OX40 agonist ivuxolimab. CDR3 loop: CASSQGTSGGSDTQYF. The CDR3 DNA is TGTGCCAGCAGCCAAGGGACTAGCGGGGGGTCAGATACGCAGTATTTT.